This is a list of T cell receptor beta chains from one sample in a study of blood T cell repertoires in COVID-19. Measured with immunoSEQ multiplex PCR; TCRdb has only the in-frame clones, and not every one. The data hold about 48,000 clones, with roughly nine tenths observed a single time. The sample comprised peripheral blood. All receptors come from a man in his 70s with acute or convalescent COVID-19. CDR3s leave out the opening cysteine and the closing phenylalanine or tryptophan. The order of the fields is V gene, CDR3 protein.

TRBV18 | ASSPLRQGARTDTQY
TRBV18 | ASSPEGNTIY
TRBV12-5 | ASGFVGTGPPGYEQY
TRBV7-2 | ASSLRGHEQY
TRBV2 | ASSGTTVFSGNTIY
TRBV9 | ASSAGTGNYGYT
TRBV11-2 | ASSHRTSGAKETQY
TRBV11-2 | ASRLTGTGRRYT
TRBV5-4 | ASNLGGSYGYT
TRBV6-2/TRBV6-3 | ASSWNYRGYMNTEAF
TRBV5-5 | ASSPGGRNQPQH
TRBV30 | AWGLGRGGRKLF
TRBV28 | ASSFWPNTEAF
TRBV30 | AWASQYNQPQH
TRBV4-1 | ASSQGTGYSPLH
TRBV10-1 | ASSAGQRISYNSPLH
TRBV9 | ASSPPHNYGYT
TRBV3-1/TRBV3-2 | ASSQRGGLGGYT
TRBV3-1/TRBV3-2 | ASSQVRGHEQY
TRBV6-5 | ASSYSRQANTEAF
TRBV7-6 | ASSLGTSNNQPQH
TRBV27 | ASSLKGAVGGRAAGFELH
TRBV6-2/TRBV6-3 | ASRPPGSYGNQPQH
TRBV15 | ATSRDQGTLREKLF
TRBV3-1/TRBV3-2 | ASSLQGSNQPQH
TRBV7-9 | ASSFTGLSNSPLH
TRBV5-1 | ASSYTGQGVRNEKLF
TRBV18 | ASSPSGLYGYT
TRBV4-1 | ASSQEWDRTYNEQF
TRBV27 | ASSPGGGASGNTIY
TRBV5-1 | ASSFQGGTGELF